These T cell receptor beta chains were read from a single sample in a study of CD8 T cells in Susac syndrome. TCRdb analysed the immunoSEQ multiplex PCR reads with MiXCR anew, one entry per CDR3 protein. Of more than 100,000 distinct CDR3 sequences listed, roughly 80% were seen once; the top ten hold around 0.51%. The sample was CD8+ T cells from PBMCs. All receptors derive from a human donor with multiple sclerosis. Both conserved end residues are part of each CDR3. The D gene is left open where the match is weak. Where a row states a size, it is once, few, many or the class of an expanded clone; other rows omit it.

clone size: .
D gene: TRBD1
V gene: TRBV5-6
J gene: TRBJ2-4
CDR3 protein: CASSGLTGKNIQYF
CDR3 DNA: TGTGCCAGCAGCGGATTGACAGGGAAAAACATTCAGTACTTC

clone size: .
D gene: .
V gene: TRBV7-9
J gene: TRBJ2-7
CDR3 protein: CASSLARSWGEQYF
CDR3 DNA: TGTGCCAGCAGCTTAGCGAGGAGTTGGGGCGAGCAGTACTTC

clone size: .
D gene: TRBD1
V gene: TRBV19
J gene: TRBJ1-1
CDR3 protein: CASSIGQGSTEAFF
CDR3 DNA: TGTGCCAGTAGTATAGGACAGGGGAGCACTGAAGCTTTCTTT

clone size: once
D gene: .
V gene: TRBV11-2
J gene: TRBJ2-3
CDR3 protein: CASTEGWGTDTQYF
CDR3 DNA: TGTGCCAGCACAGAGGGATGGGGCACAGATACGCAGTATTTT

clone size: .
D gene: .
V gene: TRBV19
J gene: TRBJ1-1
CDR3 protein: CASSIVAEAFF
CDR3 DNA: TGTGCCAGTAGTATAGTCGCTGAAGCTTTCTTT

clone size: few
D gene: .
V gene: TRBV11-2
J gene: TRBJ2-5
CDR3 protein: CASSQSGLPEETQYF
CDR3 DNA: TGTGCCAGCAGCCAATCGGGCCTACCGGAAGAGACCCAGTACTTC

clone size: .
D gene: TRBD1
V gene: TRBV7-9
J gene: TRBJ1-3
CDR3 protein: CASSWKDRDPGNTIYF
CDR3 DNA: TGTGCCAGCAGCTGGAAGGACAGGGACCCTGGAAACACCATATATTTT

clone size: .
D gene: TRBD1
V gene: TRBV13
J gene: TRBJ1-2
CDR3 protein: CASSSNLGQGGFYGYTF
CDR3 DNA: TGTGCCAGCAGCTCCAACCTAGGACAGGGGGGATTCTATGGCTACACCTTC

clone size: .
D gene: .
V gene: TRBV20-1
J gene: TRBJ1-1
CDR3 protein: CSAIPRGVATEAFF
CDR3 DNA: TGCAGTGCCATACCAAGGGGGGTGGCCACTGAAGCTTTCTTT

clone size: few
D gene: .
V gene: TRBV7-9
J gene: TRBJ2-3
CDR3 protein: CASSLEGGADTQYF
CDR3 DNA: TGTGCCAGCAGCTTGGAGGGGGGAGCAGATACGCAGTATTTT

clone size: .
D gene: .
V gene: TRBV4-3
J gene: TRBJ1-1
CDR3 protein: CASSRPGLNTEAFF
CDR3 DNA: TGCGCCAGCAGCCGACCTGGATTGAACACTGAAGCTTTCTTT

clone size: .
D gene: TRBD1
V gene: TRBV11-2
J gene: TRBJ2-5
CDR3 protein: CASSTSMDRRQETQYF
CDR3 DNA: TGTGCCAGCAGCACATCGATGGACAGGAGACAAGAGACCCAGTACTTC

clone size: .
D gene: .
V gene: TRBV27
J gene: TRBJ1-5
CDR3 protein: CASRSRVTPNQPQHF
CDR3 DNA: TGTGCCAGCAGAAGCAGGGTTACTCCTAATCAGCCCCAGCATTTT

clone size: .
D gene: .
V gene: TRBV27
J gene: TRBJ1-1
CDR3 protein: CASSLGPQSVNTEAFF
CDR3 DNA: TGTGCCAGCAGTTTAGGCCCTCAAAGCGTGAACACTGAAGCTTTCTTT

clone size: few
D gene: .
V gene: TRBV5-6
J gene: TRBJ1-1
CDR3 protein: CASRRSGNTEAFF
CDR3 DNA: TGTGCCAGCAGGCGTAGTGGGAACACTGAGGCTTTCTTT

clone size: .
D gene: .
V gene: TRBV19
J gene: TRBJ2-7
CDR3 protein: CASSVEGGEQYF
CDR3 DNA: TGTGCCAGTAGTGTGGAGGGCGGGGAGCAGTACTTC

clone size: few
D gene: .
V gene: TRBV11-2
J gene: TRBJ2-3
CDR3 protein: CASSRGSDTQYF
CDR3 DNA: TGTGCCAGCTCCCGGGGTAGCGATACGCAGTATTTT

clone size: .
D gene: .
V gene: TRBV29-1
J gene: TRBJ1-1
CDR3 protein: CSVIDATGEAFF
CDR3 DNA: TGCAGCGTCATAGACGCGACGGGTGAAGCTTTCTTT

clone size: once
D gene: .
V gene: TRBV12-3/TRBV12-4
J gene: TRBJ2-3
CDR3 protein: CASSPSVSSTDTQYF
CDR3 DNA: TGTGCCAGCAGTCCTAGCGTTTCTAGCACAGATACGCAGTATTTT

clone size: .
D gene: .
V gene: TRBV5-6
J gene: TRBJ2-6
CDR3 protein: CASSPPGSSGANVLTF
CDR3 DNA: TGTGCCAGCAGCCCTCCAGGGAGCTCTGGGGCCAACGTCCTGACTTTC

clone size: .
D gene: .
V gene: TRBV12-3/TRBV12-4
J gene: TRBJ2-1
CDR3 protein: CASSSTGPSNEQFF
CDR3 DNA: TGTGCCAGCAGTTCGACCGGACCCTCCAATGAGCAGTTCTTC

clone size: .
D gene: .
V gene: TRBV6-5
J gene: TRBJ2-2
CDR3 protein: CASSFTGTTGELFF
CDR3 DNA: TGTGCCAGCAGTTTTACAGGGACAACCGGGGAGCTGTTTTTT

clone size: .
D gene: TRBD1
V gene: TRBV27
J gene: TRBJ1-5
CDR3 protein: CASSINRGPRPQHF
CDR3 DNA: TGTGCCAGCAGTATAAACAGGGGGCCACGGCCCCAGCATTTT

clone size: .
D gene: .
V gene: TRBV6-5
J gene: TRBJ1-1
CDR3 protein: CASSPSPNTEAFF
CDR3 DNA: TGTGCCAGCAGCCCTAGCCCTAACACTGAAGCTTTCTTT

clone size: once
D gene: TRBD1
V gene: TRBV4-3
J gene: TRBJ1-1
CDR3 protein: CASSLDSTGDTEAFF
CDR3 DNA: TGCGCCAGCAGCCTAGACTCTACAGGGGACACTGAAGCTTTCTTT

clone size: .
D gene: .
V gene: TRBV6-1
J gene: TRBJ1-5
CDR3 protein: CASSEAWGPNQPQHF
CDR3 DNA: TGTGCCAGCAGTGAAGCTTGGGGTCCCAATCAGCCCCAGCATTTT

clone size: once
D gene: .
V gene: TRBV5-6
J gene: TRBJ1-2
CDR3 protein: CASSSSGIHGYTF
CDR3 DNA: TGTGCCAGCAGTTCGTCCGGGATTCATGGCTACACCTTC

clone size: .
D gene: .
V gene: TRBV5-6
J gene: TRBJ2-1
CDR3 protein: CASSLVPGVHEQFF
CDR3 DNA: TGTGCCAGCAGCTTGGTACCCGGCGTCCATGAGCAGTTCTTC

clone size: .
D gene: .
V gene: TRBV7-9
J gene: TRBJ2-1
CDR3 protein: CASSSSNRVDEQFF
CDR3 DNA: TGTGCCAGCAGCTCGTCAAACAGGGTGGACGAGCAGTTCTTC

clone size: few
D gene: .
V gene: TRBV6-2/TRBV6-3
J gene: TRBJ1-2
CDR3 protein: CASSYSETLGGYTF
CDR3 DNA: TGTGCCAGCAGTTACTCGGAAACCCTGGGTGGCTACACCTTC

clone size: .
D gene: .
V gene: TRBV9
J gene: TRBJ2-1
CDR3 protein: CASSVEYRAPYNEQFF
CDR3 DNA: TGTGCCAGCAGCGTAGAGTACAGGGCTCCCTACAATGAGCAGTTCTTC

clone size: .
D gene: .
V gene: TRBV4-1
J gene: TRBJ1-1
CDR3 protein: CASSRGDVGTEAFF
CDR3 DNA: TGCGCCAGCAGCCGAGGGGATGTCGGCACTGAAGCTTTCTTT

clone size: few
D gene: .
V gene: TRBV7-9
J gene: TRBJ2-2
CDR3 protein: CASSLAWAGVYTGELFF
CDR3 DNA: TGTGCCAGCAGCTTAGCATGGGCAGGGGTGTACACCGGGGAGCTGTTTTTT

clone size: .
D gene: TRBD2
V gene: TRBV9
J gene: TRBJ2-1
CDR3 protein: CASSVGTAGALNEQFF
CDR3 DNA: TGTGCCAGCAGCGTAGGTACAGCGGGGGCCCTCAATGAGCAGTTCTTC

clone size: .
D gene: .
V gene: TRBV25-1
J gene: TRBJ2-5
CDR3 protein: CTSCPGSQATQYF
CDR3 DNA: TGTACCAGCTGCCCCGGGAGCCAAGCGACCCAGTACTTC

clone size: .
D gene: .
V gene: TRBV19
J gene: TRBJ1-3
CDR3 protein: CASSMMEDGNTIYF
CDR3 DNA: TGTGCCAGTAGTATGATGGAGGATGGAAACACCATATATTTT

clone size: few
D gene: .
V gene: TRBV11-3
J gene: TRBJ2-1
CDR3 protein: CASSRRQGLYNEQFF
CDR3 DNA: TGTGCCAGCAGCCGTCGGCAGGGGCTATACAATGAGCAGTTCTTC

clone size: .
D gene: .
V gene: TRBV21-1
J gene: TRBJ2-5
CDR3 protein: CASSKWTGKNKETQYF
CDR3 DNA: TGTGCCAGCAGCAAGTGGACAGGGAAGAATAAAGAGACCCAGTACTTC

clone size: .
D gene: TRBD2
V gene: TRBV7-3
J gene: TRBJ2-1
CDR3 protein: CASSPGLGNNEQFF
CDR3 DNA: TGTGCCAGCAGCCCCGGACTAGGGAACAATGAGCAGTTCTTC

clone size: .
D gene: TRBD2
V gene: TRBV12-3/TRBV12-4
J gene: TRBJ2-1
CDR3 protein: CASSLLAGVDEQFF
CDR3 DNA: TGTGCCAGCAGTTTACTAGCGGGAGTGGATGAGCAGTTCTTC

clone size: .
D gene: .
V gene: TRBV13
J gene: TRBJ2-7
CDR3 protein: CASSLGQGRSYEQYF
CDR3 DNA: TGTGCCAGCAGCTTAGGTCAGGGCCGCTCCTACGAGCAGTACTTC

clone size: .
D gene: TRBD1
V gene: TRBV12-3/TRBV12-4
J gene: TRBJ2-1
CDR3 protein: CASSSDRGLSNEQFF
CDR3 DNA: TGTGCCAGCAGTTCCGACAGGGGGCTGAGTAATGAGCAGTTCTTC

clone size: .
D gene: .
V gene: TRBV19
J gene: TRBJ1-1
CDR3 protein: CASSTLFGGGEAFF
CDR3 DNA: TGTGCCAGTAGTACCCTTTTCGGGGGCGGTGAAGCTTTCTTT

clone size: .
D gene: .
V gene: TRBV20-1
J gene: TRBJ2-3
CDR3 protein: CSARTGTDTQYF
CDR3 DNA: TGCAGTGCCCGGACTGGCACAGATACGCAGTATTTT

clone size: .
D gene: .
V gene: TRBV11-3
J gene: TRBJ1-1
CDR3 protein: CASSLMCSTEAFF
CDR3 DNA: TGTGCCAGCAGCTTAATGTGCTCCACTGAAGCTTTCTTT

clone size: once
D gene: .
V gene: TRBV7-9
J gene: TRBJ1-1
CDR3 protein: CASSLRGDEAFF
CDR3 DNA: TGTGCCAGCAGCTTAAGGGGAGATGAAGCTTTCTTT

clone size: .
D gene: .
V gene: TRBV7-9
J gene: TRBJ1-2
CDR3 protein: CASSLGAGELAYGYTF
CDR3 DNA: TGTGCCAGCAGCTTAGGAGCGGGAGAGCTTGCCTATGGCTACACCTTC

clone size: few
D gene: .
V gene: TRBV7-6
J gene: TRBJ2-7
CDR3 protein: CASSPGTTPKGEQYF
CDR3 DNA: TGTGCCAGCAGCCCGGGGACCACTCCCAAGGGGGAGCAGTACTTC

clone size: .
D gene: TRBD1
V gene: TRBV7-8
J gene: TRBJ2-7
CDR3 protein: CASSPPGTGYEQYF
CDR3 DNA: TGTGCCAGCAGCCCGCCCGGGACAGGCTACGAGCAGTACTTC

clone size: .
D gene: .
V gene: TRBV13
J gene: TRBJ2-5
CDR3 protein: CASSLGLNMGETQYF
CDR3 DNA: TGTGCCAGCAGCTTAGGACTAAATATGGGAGAGACCCAGTACTTC

clone size: .
D gene: .
V gene: TRBV28
J gene: TRBJ1-4
CDR3 protein: CASSSPSGTENEKLFF
CDR3 DNA: TGTGCCAGCAGTTCTCCCTCCGGGACGGAGAATGAAAAACTGTTTTTT

clone size: .
D gene: TRBD2
V gene: TRBV6-2/TRBV6-3
J gene: TRBJ2-7
CDR3 protein: CASSPLGHSGEQYF
CDR3 DNA: TGTGCCAGCAGCCCCCTAGGGCATAGCGGGGAGCAGTACTTC

clone size: .
D gene: TRBD2
V gene: TRBV13
J gene: TRBJ2-1
CDR3 protein: CASSLPGTTPYNEQFF
CDR3 DNA: TGTGCCAGCAGCTTACCCGGGACTACCCCCTACAATGAGCAGTTCTTC

clone size: .
D gene: .
V gene: TRBV6-5
J gene: TRBJ1-1
CDR3 protein: CASSWRNREEVNTEAFF
CDR3 DNA: TGTGCCAGCAGTTGGCGAAACAGGGAAGAGGTGAACACTGAAGCTTTCTTT